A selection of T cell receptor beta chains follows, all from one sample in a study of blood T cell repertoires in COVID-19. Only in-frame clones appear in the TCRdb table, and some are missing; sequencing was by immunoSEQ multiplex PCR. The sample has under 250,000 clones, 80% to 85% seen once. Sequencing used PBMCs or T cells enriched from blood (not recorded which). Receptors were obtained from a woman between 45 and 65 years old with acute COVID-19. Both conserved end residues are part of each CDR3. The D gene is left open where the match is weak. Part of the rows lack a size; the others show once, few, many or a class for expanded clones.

TGTGCCAGCTCACAAGGGACAGAAGAAAAACTGTTTTTT	CASSQGTEEKLFF	TRBV18	TRBJ1-4	-	TRBD1
TGTGCCAGCTCAGAACTGGGACAGGGGAATGAGCAGTTCTTC	CASSELGQGNEQFF	TRBV18	TRBJ2-1	-	TRBD1
TGCAGTGCTAGTTTAGCGGGGAGCTTCAATGAGCAGTTCTTC	CSASLAGSFNEQFF	TRBV20-1	TRBJ2-1	-	TRBD2
TGTGCCAGCTCACCGGCCAGACAGGGCAACAATCAGCCCCAGCATTTT	CASSPARQGNNQPQHF	TRBV18	TRBJ1-5	many	TRBD1
TGTGCCAGCAGCTTACTCAGGGCCCATGGCTACACCTTC	CASSLLRAHGYTF	TRBV7-2	TRBJ1-2	once	-
TGCGCCAGCAGCTTGGGGAGCACCGGGACAGGGGGCGGCTACACCTTC	CASSLGSTGTGGGYTF	TRBV5-1	TRBJ1-2	few	TRBD1
TGTGCCAGTAGTATACCCCAGGGATCGGCTGGCTACACCTTC	CASSIPQGSAGYTF	TRBV19	TRBJ1-2	-	-
TGTGCCAGCAGCTTTCAGAGACAGCAAGAAGCTTTCTTT	CASSFQRQQEAFF	TRBV7-9	TRBJ1-1	-	-
TGTGCCAGCAGGGACAGACAGACTTCAGGGGAAAAACTGTTTTTT	CASRDRQTSGEKLFF	TRBV6-5	TRBJ1-4	-	-
TGTGCCAGCAGTTTAACAGGGAGGGGTAACTATGGCTACACCTTC	CASSLTGRGNYGYTF	TRBV28	TRBJ1-2	-	-
TGTGCCAGCAGCCCGAGTGGGCATCAGCCCCAGCATTTT	CASSPSGHQPQHF	TRBV7-9	TRBJ1-5	few	-
TGTGCCAGCAGGGGACAGGCACGGGCCGAGCAGTACTTC	CASRGQARAEQYF	TRBV12-3/TRBV12-4	TRBJ2-7	-	TRBD1
TGTGCCAGCAGTGCAGTGACAGACTATAATTCACCCCTCCACTTT	CASSAVTDYNSPLHF	TRBV28	TRBJ1-6	-	-
TGTGCCAGCAGCCAATTGAGGGACAGTGAGCAGTACTTC	CASSQLRDSEQYF	TRBV7-2	TRBJ2-7	few	TRBD1
TGTGCCACCAGCAGAGATCCCCCGGTACCCTACGAGCAGTACTTC	CATSRDPPVPYEQYF	TRBV15	TRBJ2-7	-	-
TGTGCTAGTGGCCGGGACAGGGGACCCTATGGCTACACCTTC	CASGRDRGPYGYTF	TRBV12-5	TRBJ1-2	-	TRBD1
TGTGCCAGCGGGGCCCCAGGGGGGACCGGGGAGCTGTTTTTT	CASGAPGGTGELFF	TRBV2	TRBJ2-2	-	-
TGTGCCAGCTCCCCCGACAGAAATTCACCCCTCCACTTT	CASSPDRNSPLHF	TRBV18	TRBJ1-6	-	-
TGTGCCAGTAGTATGCGGGGCAAAGGGCAGTTCTTC	CASSMRGKGQFF	TRBV19	TRBJ2-1	-	-
TGTGCCAGCAGGCCACGGGACTTCTCGACCGGGGAGCTGTTTTTT	CASRPRDFSTGELFF	TRBV27	TRBJ2-2	-	-
TGTGCCAGCAGCGTAGACAGGGTAGAGACAGATACGCAGTATTTT	CASSVDRVETDTQYF	TRBV9	TRBJ2-3	-	-
TGTGCCAGCAGCTTGGGGCCAGCCACTGAAGCTTTCTTT	CASSLGPATEAFF	TRBV7-2	TRBJ1-1	few	-
TGTGCCAGCAGCCAAGAAGATGGGATTACAGGGGGCCATGGCTACACCTTC	CASSQEDGITGGHGYTF	TRBV3-1/TRBV3-2	TRBJ1-2	-	TRBD1
TGTGCCAGCCCCCCGAGGAGGGTTTTACAGGGGTGGTGGACAGATACGCAGTATTTT	CASPPRRVLQGWWTDTQYF	TRBV21-1	TRBJ2-3	-	-